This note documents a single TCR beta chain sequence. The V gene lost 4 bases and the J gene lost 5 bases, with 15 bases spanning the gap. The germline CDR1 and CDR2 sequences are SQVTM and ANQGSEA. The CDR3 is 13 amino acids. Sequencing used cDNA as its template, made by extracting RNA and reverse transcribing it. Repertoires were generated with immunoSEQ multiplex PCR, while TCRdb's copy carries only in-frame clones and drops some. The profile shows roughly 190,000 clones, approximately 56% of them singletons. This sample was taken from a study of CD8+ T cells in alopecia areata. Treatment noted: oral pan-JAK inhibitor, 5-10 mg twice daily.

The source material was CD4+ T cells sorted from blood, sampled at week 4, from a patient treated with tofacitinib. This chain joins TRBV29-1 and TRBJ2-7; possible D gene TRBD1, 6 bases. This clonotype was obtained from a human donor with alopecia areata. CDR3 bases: TGCAGCGTTGCAGGGACACTCCTTGACGAGCAGTACTTC. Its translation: CSVAGTLLDEQYF.